The 5 T cell receptor beta chains listed next were all sequenced from one sample in a study of shared clonotypes between healthy human individuals. Assay used: immunoSEQ multiplex PCR; TCRdb lists only in-frame clones, some missing. The profile covers approximately 1.4 million clones, with 95% to 99% appearing a single time and roughly 0.42% taken by the ten largest. Sequencing was performed on naive CD4+ T cells sorted from blood. Indicated subset: CD45RA+ positively selected. These receptor sequences come from a man between 25 and 39 years old in good health.

J is TRBJ2-3 and V is TRBV7-2; TRBD2 matches at 16 bases. V was clipped by 0 bases and J by 4 bases; unmatched bases: 1. Looked up from germline, CDR1 is SGHTA and CDR2 is FQGNSA. The CDR3 is 17 amino acids. The CDR3 sequence: CASSLAGLAGGPDTQYF. In nucleotides, the CDR3 is TGTGCCAGCAGCTTAGCGGGACTAGCGGGAGGGCCAGATACGCAGTATTTT. Variable domain in full (rest from reference TRBV7-2 and TRBJ2-3): GAGVSQSPSNKVTEKGKDVELRCDPISGHTALYWYRQSLGQGLEFLIYFQGNSAPDKSGLPSDRFSAERTGGSVSTLTIQRTQQEDSAVYLCASSLAGLAGGPDTQYFGPGTRLTVL.

The V and J genes are TRBV16 and TRBJ2-7, with 10 bases aligning to TRBD2. This CDR3 comprises 16 residues. Trimming cost V 0 bases and J 4 bases; bases outside gene matches: 6. Germline V gene data show CDR1 as KGHSY and CDR2 as FQNENV. The chain's CDR3 is CASSQSLAGDLYEQYF. CDR3 in DNA: TGTGCCAGCAGCCAATCCCTAGCGGGGGATCTTTACGAGCAGTACTTC.

The chain links TRBV30 to TRBJ1-1; D gene ambiguous. Trimming left V 8 bases short and J 8 bases short, with 12 bases between. The CDR3 is 10 amino acids. Germline V CDR1 and CDR2: GTSNPN, SVGIG (reference sequence). CDR3 sequence reads: CAGGRTEAFF. CDR3 coding DNA: TGTGCCGGAGGCAGAACCGAAGCTTTCTTT.

The chain has TRBV11-2 and TRBJ2-7, with D perhaps matching TRBD2 (5 bases). This CDR3 has 15 residues. The germline gives CDR1 SGHAT, CDR2 FQNNGV. V was pared by 5 bases and J by 5 bases, with 19 bases between. This CDR3 is CASSPVAGRIHEQYF. The CDR3 DNA is TGTGCCAGCAGCCCCGTGGCGGGTCGCATTCACGAGCAGTACTTC.

This rearrangement joins TRBV18 to TRBJ2-7, with TRBD2 as a possible D gene (6 bases). Germline V gene lookup returns CDR1 KGHSH and CDR2 LQKENI. Trimming pared 3 bases from V and 2 bases from J, leaving 11 bases between. The CDR3 is 14 residues long. CDR3 in amino acids: CASSPGTSTYEQYF. Written as DNA, the CDR3 is TGTGCCAGCTCACCGGGGACTTCGACCTACGAGCAGTACTTC.